This T cell receptor beta chain is drawn from a study of blood T cells in healthy people across ages. The individuals who served as donors were healthy Caucasians living in Russia, aged about 6 to 100. Per sample, no less than 5 micrograms of total RNA were extracted. A second about 7 to 11 cycle PCR used barcoded and J-beta primers. TCRdb analysed the 5' RACE reads with MiXCR anew, one entry per CDR3 protein. The table includes 920,000 or so distinct CDR3 sequences, 40% to 55% detected once. The sequence derives from a woman aged 60-70 years in good health. The sample comprised blood.

CDR3 nucleotide sequence: TGCAGTGCTACGGGACAGACTTATCAAGAGACCCAGTACTTC. It encodes CSATGQTYQETQYF. This chain links TRBV20-1 with TRBJ2-5, with 7 nucleotides matching TRBD1. Germline assignment: CDR1 DFQATT and CDR2 SNEGSKA (reference sequence). The J segment lost 2 bases and the V segment lost 4 bases, leaving 7 bases of the junction unmatched. This CDR3 has 14 residues.